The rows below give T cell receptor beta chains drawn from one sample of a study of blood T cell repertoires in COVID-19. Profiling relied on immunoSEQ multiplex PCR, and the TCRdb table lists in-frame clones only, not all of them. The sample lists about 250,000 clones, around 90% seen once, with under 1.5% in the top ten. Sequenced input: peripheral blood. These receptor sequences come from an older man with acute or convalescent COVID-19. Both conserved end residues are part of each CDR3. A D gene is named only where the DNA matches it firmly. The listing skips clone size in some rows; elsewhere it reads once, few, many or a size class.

TGTGCCAGCAGCCCGCGGGCAGCGGGTCTGTCTACGCAGTATTTT	CASSPRAAGLSTQYF	NA	TRBJ2-3	NA	TRBV7-2
TGTGCCAGCAGCAGAGAACTTACAGACGGAAATCAGCCCCAGCATTTT	CASSRELTDGNQPQHF	NA	TRBJ1-5	NA	TRBV7-2
TGCGCCAGCAGTGGACAGGGGAACTACAATGAGCAGTTCTTC	CASSGQGNYNEQFF	TRBD1	TRBJ2-1	NA	TRBV10-2
TGCGCCAGCAGTCCAGGGAATTATGGCTACACCTTC	CASSPGNYGYTF	NA	TRBJ1-2	NA	TRBV5-1
TGTGCCAGCAGCCCTCAGGACAGGGGAGTAGCGGGAGGGGCTGAGCAGTTCTTC	CASSPQDRGVAGGAEQFF	TRBD2	TRBJ2-1	NA	TRBV9
TGCGCCAGCAGCTTAACAGGGGGTCGCTCCTACAATGAGCAGTTCTTC	CASSLTGGRSYNEQFF	TRBD1	TRBJ2-1	NA	TRBV5-1
TGTGCCAGCAGTTACTCTGGTCAGGGGGCGAACACCATATATTTT	CASSYSGQGANTIYF	TRBD1	TRBJ1-3	NA	TRBV6-5
TGTGCCAGCAGCCCTAGTGGGGTCAGGGCCGGGGAGCTGTTTTTT	CASSPSGVRAGELFF	NA	TRBJ2-2	NA	TRBV7-2
TGCGCCAGCAGCCAAGTGGTGGCCTCTGCCTATGGCTACACCTTC	CASSQVVASAYGYTF	NA	TRBJ1-2	NA	TRBV4-3
TGCGCCAGCAGCTTTCAACAGGGTTATGGCTATGGCTACACCTTC	CASSFQQGYGYGYTF	NA	TRBJ1-2	NA	TRBV5-1
TGCGCCAGCAGCTCCAGGGGCCCATCCTACGAGCAGTACTTC	CASSSRGPSYEQYF	NA	TRBJ2-7	NA	TRBV5-1
TGTGCCAGCAGCATCGGGTCTCAAGAGACCCAGTACTTC	CASSIGSQETQYF	NA	TRBJ2-5	NA	TRBV11-1
TGTGCCAGCAGCTCCCGGGACTACCCAACAGATTACAATGAGCAGTTCTTC	CASSSRDYPTDYNEQFF	TRBD2	TRBJ2-1	NA	TRBV9
TGTGCCAGCAGTTTATCGGGGGCGGACTATGGCTACACCTTC	CASSLSGADYGYTF	NA	TRBJ1-2	NA	TRBV27
TGTGCCAGCAGTGAAAATACAGGTCGGACCGGGGAGCTGTTTTTT	CASSENTGRTGELFF	NA	TRBJ2-2	once	TRBV6-1
TGTGCCAGCCGAAGCGACAGGGTGTCCTATGGCTACACCTTC	CASRSDRVSYGYTF	TRBD1	TRBJ1-2	NA	TRBV6-5
TGTGCCAGCAACAGGGCGGAGACCCAGTACTTC	CASNRAETQYF	NA	TRBJ2-5	NA	TRBV2